These 13 T cell receptor beta chains came from one sample sequenced in a study of shared clonotypes between healthy human individuals. Measured with immunoSEQ multiplex PCR; TCRdb has only the in-frame clones, and not every one. The sample records about 980,000 clones, around three quarters being singletons. The sample comprised memory CD4+ T cells sorted from blood. Stated subset: CD45RA-negative fraction. The receptors stem from a man aged 18 to 35 in good health.

CDR3 coding DNA: TGTGCCAGCAGCTCCCGGGGGGAGAGCTATGGCTACACCTTC. This sequence encodes CASSSRGESYGYTF. The V gene is TRBV7-2, the J gene TRBJ1-2; D might be TRBD1 (5 bases). Germline V CDR1 and CDR2: SGHTA, FQGNSA. This CDR3 has 14 amino acids. The V end lost 4 bases, the J end lost 4 bases, and 13 bases lay between the germline ends.

V and J are TRBV18 and TRBJ2-7, with D hard to call. Germline CDR1 KGHSH, CDR2 LQKENI. V was cut by 2 bases and J by 2 bases, with 13 bases left in between. CDR3 size: 15 residues. The CDR3 region is CASSPGPRLAYEQYF. In DNA, the CDR3 is TGTGCCAGCTCACCAGGTCCCCGGCTAGCCTACGAGCAGTACTTC.

This chain uses TRBV30 with TRBJ2-2; possible D gene TRBD1, 5 bases. V was pared by 3 bases and J by 5 bases, with 7 bases between. The CDR3 sequence is 12 residues long. Germline CDR1 GTSNPN, CDR2 SVGIG (reference sequence). The CDR3 here is CAWSRETGELFF. The CDR3 DNA sequence: TGTGCCTGGAGCAGGGAAACCGGGGAGCTGTTTTTT.

About this clone: Within the sample, other DNA sequences also encode this same CDR3. The chain uses TRBV9 and TRBJ2-3; D is ambiguous. The germline gives CDR1 SGDLS, CDR2 YYNGEE. V lost 2 bases, J lost 0 bases, and 4 bases lay in between. CDR3 length: 13 amino acids. DNA of the CDR3: TGTGCCAGCAGCGTCGATAGCACAGATACGCAGTATTTT. Its translation: CASSVDSTDTQYF.

This clone was detected only a few times. V gene TRBV5-6 combines with J gene TRBJ1-2, with TRBD1 identical over 9 bases. This CDR3 is built from 14 residues. CDR1 and CDR2 (germline): SGHDT, YYEEEE. With 3 bases clipped from V and 8 bases from J, the junction kept 8 bases outside the gene matches. The CDR3 DNA is TGTGCCAGCAGCTCGGGACAGGGTAGGGGAGGCTACACCTTC. Its translation is CASSSGQGRGGYTF.

The DNA for the CDR3 is TGCGCCAGCAGCTTGTACGGGAGCATGAACACTGAAGCTTTCTTT. Protein sequence: CASSLYGSMNTEAFF. The V and J genes are TRBV5-1 and TRBJ1-1; D gene uncertain. The germline V gene has CDR1 SGHRS and CDR2 YFSETQ. The CDR3 extends over 15 amino acids. With 1 base removed from V and 0 bases from J, the gap between germline ends came to 10 bases.

The chain joins TRBV9 to TRBJ2-3; D gene uncertain. The CDR3 runs to 14 residues. Germline V gene data show CDR1 as SGDLS and CDR2 as YYNGEE. V shed 7 bases and J shed 2 bases, with 14 bases lying between them. The CDR3 sequence is CASGSATSTDTQYF. Here the CDR3 DNA reads TGTGCCAGCGGCTCCGCTACTTCCACAGATACGCAGTATTTT.

This clone has a handful of counts. The chain carries TRBV10-3 and TRBJ1-2; D might be TRBD1 (5 bases). The V and J ends lost 5 bases and 10 bases respectively, with 20 bases between them. Germline V CDR1 and CDR2: ENHRY, SYGVKD. The CDR3 totals 14 residues. The DNA for the CDR3 is TGTGCCATCAGTTCCGGGACCCTACATGGGGACTACACCTTC. This sequence encodes CAISSGTLHGDYTF.

This chain connects TRBV4-1 to TRBJ1-2; the D gene is possibly TRBD1 (6 bases). This CDR3 region has 16 residues. Per germline, CDR1 MGHRA and CDR2 YSYEKL. V was cut by 4 bases and J by 5 bases, with 20 bases left in between. CDR3 sequence reads: CASSPDLQGGGYGYTF. The CDR3 DNA sequence: TGCGCCAGCAGCCCGGATTTACAGGGAGGGGGTTATGGCTACACCTTC.

The rearrangement links TRBV6-1 to TRBJ2-7; tentative D call: TRBD2 (5 bases). Per germline, CDR1 MNHNS and CDR2 SASEGT. The ends were cut back, 1 base at V and 7 bases at J, with 17 bases in the middle. The length of the CDR3 is 15 residues. CDR3 in DNA: TGTGCCAGCAGTGAAGTCGCCGGCGCTCGAGGGGAGCAGTACTTC. Amino acids: CASSEVAGARGEQYF.

This clone was counted many times. Other DNA sequences within the sample encode an identical CDR3. The chain carries TRBV7-8 and TRBJ2-5; D is ambiguous. This CDR3 has 13 amino acids. Trimming removed 2 bases at V and 2 bases at J, with 6 bases between. Germline V CDR1 and CDR2: SGHVS, FQNEAQ. The CDR3 coding sequence is TGTGCCAGCAGCTTATTACTACAAGAGACCCAGTACTTC. Encoded protein: CASSLLLQETQYF.

V usage is TRBV6-6 and J usage is TRBJ1-1, with D uncertain. This CDR3 contains 11 residues. Germline values: CDR1 MNHNY, CDR2 SVGAGI (reference sequence). Trimming stripped 5 bases from V and 5 bases from J, with 6 bases between. DNA for the CDR3: TGTGCCAGCAGTCTCCGAACTGAAGCTTTCTTT. Translating gives CASSLRTEAFF.

This chain connects TRBV5-4 to TRBJ2-7; no firm D call. CDR3 length equals 12 residues. Deletions cut 4 bases from V and 6 bases from J, with 11 bases between. Per germline, CDR1 SGHNT and CDR2 YYREEE (reference sequence). The CDR3 sequence: CASSVRLGEQYF. CDR3 DNA: TGTGCCAGCAGCGTGAGACTTGGCGAGCAGTACTTC.